This T cell receptor beta chain was sequenced during a study of blood T cells in healthy people across ages. In this sample, this clonotype turned up a few times. A second PCR of roughly 6 to 12 cycles used a sample-barcoded 5' primer and a J-beta primer mix. The template-switch adaptor was a 5' adaptor with 12 random nucleotides. It tagged each cDNA molecule. Each CDR3 protein gets one entry after TCRdb re-called the 5' RACE reads with MiXCR. The sample holds about 600,000 distinct CDR3 sequences, about 45% seen once. CDR3 length: 14 residues. Germline V gene data show CDR1 as MGHDK and CDR2 as SYGVNS. The V end was cut by 1 base, the J end by 3 bases, with 10 bases between. The draw of peripheral blood yielded ten milliliters from each donor.

J is TRBJ2-7 and V is TRBV25-1, with D unresolved. This sequence originates from an elderly man in good health. Sequencing was performed on blood. The DNA for the CDR3 is TGTGCCAGCAGTGAATTTGGTAACAGCTACGAGCAGTACTTC. Its protein product is CASSEFGNSYEQYF.